This T cell receptor (beta chain) was sequenced during a study of tumor and adjacent non-tumor tissue in lung cancer. Study conclusions and caveats: Tumor repertoires had a smaller top 100 clone share than normal lung.

The library came from three nested PCR rounds adapted from ARM-PCR protocols. MiXCR was run by TCRdb on the multiplex PCR reads, yielding one entry per CDR3 protein. Here the sample spans approximately 71,000 distinct CDR3 sequences, almost 60% being singletons. This sample's RNA came from whole unsorted tissue. Trimming pared 1 base from V and 3 bases from J, leaving 8 bases between. Germline V gene lookup returns CDR1 SGHDT and CDR2 YYEEEE. CDR3 length: 14 amino acids. Details on this clonotype: Its antigen is unidentified. The conserved phenylalanine or tryptophan is not found at the CDR3 terminus, so this likely reflects a read error.

This clonotype was sampled from a man in his forties or fifties with non-small cell lung cancer. What was sequenced was lung tumor tissue. This chain links TRBV5-6 with TRBJ2-1; D is unclear. CDR3 sequence reads: CASSLSAYYNEQFS. CDR3 in DNA: TGTGCCAGCAGCTTGTCTGCTTACTACAATGAGCAGTTCTCA.